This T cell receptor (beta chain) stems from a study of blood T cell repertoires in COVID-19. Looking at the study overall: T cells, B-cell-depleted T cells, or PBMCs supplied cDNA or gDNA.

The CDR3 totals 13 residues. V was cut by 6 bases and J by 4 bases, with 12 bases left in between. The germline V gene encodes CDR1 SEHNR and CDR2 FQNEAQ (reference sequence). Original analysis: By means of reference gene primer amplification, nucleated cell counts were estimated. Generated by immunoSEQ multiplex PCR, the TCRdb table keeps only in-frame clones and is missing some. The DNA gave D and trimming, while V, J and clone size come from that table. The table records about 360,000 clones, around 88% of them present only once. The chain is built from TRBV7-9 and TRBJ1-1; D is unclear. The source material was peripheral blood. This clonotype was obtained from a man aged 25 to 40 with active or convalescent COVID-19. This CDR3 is CASRESGSTEAFF. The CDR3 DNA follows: TGTGCCAGCAGGGAGTCGGGGTCCACTGAAGCTTTCTTT.